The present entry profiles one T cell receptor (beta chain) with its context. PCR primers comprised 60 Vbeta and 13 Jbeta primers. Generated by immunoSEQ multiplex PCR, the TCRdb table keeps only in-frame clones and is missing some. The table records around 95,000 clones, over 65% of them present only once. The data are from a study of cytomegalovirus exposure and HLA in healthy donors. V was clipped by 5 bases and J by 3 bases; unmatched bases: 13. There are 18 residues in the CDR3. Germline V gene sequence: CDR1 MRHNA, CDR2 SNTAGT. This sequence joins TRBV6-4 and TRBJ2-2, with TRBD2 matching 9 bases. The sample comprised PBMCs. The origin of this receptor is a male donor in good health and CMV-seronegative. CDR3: CASSPGGAGGRDTGELFF. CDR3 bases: TGTGCCAGCAGTCCCGGCGGAGCGGGAGGCCGGGACACCGGGGAGCTGTTTTTT.